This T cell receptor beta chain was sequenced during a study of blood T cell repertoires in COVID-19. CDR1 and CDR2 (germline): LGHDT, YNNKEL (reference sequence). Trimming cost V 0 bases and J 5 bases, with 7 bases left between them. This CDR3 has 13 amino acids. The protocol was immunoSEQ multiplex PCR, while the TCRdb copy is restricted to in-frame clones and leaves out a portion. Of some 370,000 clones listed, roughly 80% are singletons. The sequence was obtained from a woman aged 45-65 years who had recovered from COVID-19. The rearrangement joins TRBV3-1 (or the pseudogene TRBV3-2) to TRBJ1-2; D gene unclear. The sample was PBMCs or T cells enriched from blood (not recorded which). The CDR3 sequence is CASSQDRLYGYTF. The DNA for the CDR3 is TGTGCCAGCAGCCAAGATCGACTTTATGGCTACACCTTC.